The clone carrying this TCR beta chain was seen only a few times. The CDR3 is made up of 13 amino acids. Losses at the gene ends were 8 bases for V and 7 bases for J; bases not matched to a gene: 5. CDR1 and CDR2 (germline): SNHLY, FYNNEI. This sample stems from a study of T-cell memory formation after mild COVID-19. TCRdb re-called the 5' RACE reads through MiXCR, storing one row per CDR3 protein. The sample records fewer than 600,000 distinct CDR3 sequences, roughly 22% being singletons. The sequencing input was PBMCs or a T cell subset sorted from them (not recorded which). The TCR originated in an adult woman who had mild COVID-19 (a few samples of this study predate the infection). Cell type and time point are not known. The chain couples TRBV2 to TRBJ2-4; TRBD1 aligns across 10 bases. The DNA of the CDR3 is TGTGCCAGCGGGGGGACAGGGGCTAACATTCAGTACTTC. It codes for CASGGTGANIQYF.